This T cell receptor beta chain was found in a study of early T cells in non-severe SARS-CoV-2 infection. In the study overall: Sequencing used unsorted whole-blood bulk RNA, so chains lack pairing.

The length of the CDR3 is 15 residues. V was pared by 6 bases and J by 10 bases, with 19 bases between. TCRdb used MiXCR to reprocess the 5' RACE reads, holding one entry per CDR3 protein. The sample holds 85,000 to 100,000 distinct CDR3 sequences, over 10% seen once. The sample holds a few counts of this clonotype. The genes are TRBV12-3 or TRBV12-4 and TRBJ1-6; D unresolved. The sample was whole blood. This receptor was taken from an adult who was a healthcare worker with PCR-confirmed SARS-CoV-2 infection or an uninfected control (not recorded which). The CDR3 region has the DNA TGTGCCAGCAGACCCGGGCCAACGAGGATCTCACCCCTCCACTTT. Translation: CASRPGPTRISPLHF.